The present T cell receptor (beta chain) was sequenced within a study of tumor-infiltrating lymphocytes in primary liver carcinoma. Looking at the study overall: The patients, men and women alike, were aged 30 to 69 years. Sequenced samples came back with roughly 3.5 to 8 million productive TCRbeta reads, and the counts looked alike across tissue types. Spanning 4.2 to 10 cm, the tumors were T1-T3 N0M0.

Regarding this clonotype: Mismatch with germline at one junction end may stem from a read error.

DNA and RNA were both co-extracted from 20-30 mg of bulk tissue that had not been sorted. Total RNA (about 500 ng) served as template for TCR beta cDNA synthesis primed by a constant-region primer. Employing slightly modified ARM-PCR, three nested multiplex PCR rounds were run, and these gave rise to the TCR beta libraries. The study ran its first two PCR rounds for roughly 10 cycles each, using TRBV1-TRBV30 forward primers and a C-beta reverse primer. TCRdb reprocessed the multiplex PCR reads with MiXCR, giving one entry per CDR3 protein. The data contain some 110,000 distinct CDR3 sequences, roughly 80% of them singletons. The CDR3 sequence is 13 residues long. Germline-derived CDR1 and CDR2 are SGHKS and YYEKEE (reference sequence).

This clonotype originated in a middle-aged man with primary liver carcinoma and hepatitis B virus infection. Material: liver tumor tissue from sampling region 3. Subset here: tumor region T3, left-lateral pole. This chain joins TRBV5-5 and TRBJ1-5, with unresolved D. CDR3 sequence (DNA): TGTGCCAACAGCTCAATCAGCAATCAACCCCAGCATTTT. It encodes CANSSISNQPQHF. The whole variable domain, filled in from reference TRBV5-5 and TRBJ1-5, reads DAGVTQSPTHLIKTRGQQVTLRCSPISGHKSVSWYQQVLGQGPQFIFQYYEKEERGRGNFPDRFSARQFPNYSSELNVNALLLGDSALYLCANSSISNQPQHFGDGTRLSIL.